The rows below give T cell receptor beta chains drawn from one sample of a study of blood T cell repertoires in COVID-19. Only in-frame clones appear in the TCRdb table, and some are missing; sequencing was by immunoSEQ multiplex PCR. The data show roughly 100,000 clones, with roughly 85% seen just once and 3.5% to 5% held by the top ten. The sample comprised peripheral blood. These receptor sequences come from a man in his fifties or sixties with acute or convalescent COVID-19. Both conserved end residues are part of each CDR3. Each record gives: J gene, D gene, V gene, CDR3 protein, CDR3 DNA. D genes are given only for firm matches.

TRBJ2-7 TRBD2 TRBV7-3 CASSPFPGTRLYEQYF TGTGCCAGCAGCCCCTTCCCCGGGACTAGATTATACGAGCAGTACTTC
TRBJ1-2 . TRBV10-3 CAISERRREDYGYTF TGTGCCATCAGTGAGAGAAGACGGGAAGACTATGGCTACACCTTC
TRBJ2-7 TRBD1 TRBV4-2 CASTQDGWDRDATGPPEQYF TGTGCCAGCACCCAAGACGGTTGGGACAGGGACGCCACGGGGCCTCCCGAGCAGTACTTC
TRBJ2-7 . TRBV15 CATSRESSQYF TGTGCCACCAGCAGGGAGAGTAGTCAGTACTTC
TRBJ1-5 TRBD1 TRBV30 CAWSVHRGRWQPQHF TGTGCCTGGAGTGTACACAGGGGGAGGTGGCAGCCCCAGCATTTT
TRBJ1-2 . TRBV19 CASSIGRRTAYGYTF TGTGCCAGTAGTATAGGGCGCCGGACTGCTTACGGCTACACCTTC
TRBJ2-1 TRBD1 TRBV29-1 CSAGGGIGNEQFF TGCAGCGCAGGGGGCGGAATCGGCAATGAGCAGTTCTTC
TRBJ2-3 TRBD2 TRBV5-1 CASSPLAGTVDTQYF TGCGCCAGCAGCCCTCTAGCGGGTACCGTAGATACGCAGTATTTT
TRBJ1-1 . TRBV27 CASSFSTAMNTEAFF TGTGCCAGCAGTTTTTCTACAGCCATGAACACTGAAGCTTTCTTT
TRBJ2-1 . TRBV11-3 CASSLELADEQFF TGTGCCAGCAGCTTAGAACTAGCCGATGAGCAGTTCTTC
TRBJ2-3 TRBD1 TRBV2 CASSERDRVLLPDTQYF TGTGCCAGCAGTGAACGGGACAGGGTACTTTTACCAGATACGCAGTATTTT
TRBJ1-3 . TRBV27 CASSPYVRGSGNTIYF TGTGCCAGCAGCCCTTATGTGAGGGGGTCTGGAAACACCATATATTTT
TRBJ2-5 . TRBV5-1 CASRGETQYF TGCGCCAGTAGAGGAGAGACCCAGTACTTC
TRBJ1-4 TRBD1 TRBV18 CASSPADRGDEKLFF TGTGCCAGCTCACCTGCCGACAGGGGCGATGAAAAACTGTTTTTT
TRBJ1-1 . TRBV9 CASSRGMNTEAFF TGTGCCAGCAGCAGGGGAATGAACACTGAAGCTTTCTTT